What follows are 14 T cell receptor beta chains derived from one specimen sequenced in a study of blood T cells in healthy people across ages. Using a J-beta primer mix together with a sample-barcoded 5' primer, a second PCR was run for about 7 to 12 cycles. TCRdb re-analysed the 5' RACE reads in MiXCR, keeping a single row per CDR3 protein. The table includes around 1,700,000 distinct CDR3 sequences, 28% detected once. Sequencing input: blood. These receptors came from a woman under 40 in good health.

The chain recombines TRBV7-9 with TRBJ2-7; a weak D match, TRBD1 (6 bases). V was shortened by 5 bases and J by 0 bases, with 14 bases between the two germline ends. Per the germline V gene, CDR1 is SEHNR and CDR2 is FQNEAQ (reference sequence). This CDR3 is 15 amino acids long. The CDR3 bases are TGTGCCAGCAGCCGACAGGCCACCCTCTCCTACGAGCAGTACTTC. This encodes CASSRQATLSYEQYF.

This clonotype was seen ten or more times. The rearrangement links TRBV5-1 to TRBJ2-7; D call uncertain. The CDR3 extends over 14 amino acids. V was pared by 4 bases and J by 0 bases, with 11 bases between. CDR1 and CDR2 from the germline V gene are SGHRS and YFSETQ. The CDR3 DNA follows: TGCGCCAGCAGCCCACCGGCCGCCTCCTACGAGCAGTACTTC. It encodes CASSPPAASYEQYF.

V is TRBV3-1 and J is TRBJ2-3; 9 nucleotides match TRBD2. The V gene's germline CDR1 is LGHDT and CDR2 YNNKEL (reference sequence). Unmatched junction bases numbered 11, after V lost 4 bases and J lost 6 bases. The CDR3 spans 16 residues. The CDR3 DNA is TGTGCCAGCAGCCCGCGACTAGCGGCGATTAACGATACGCAGTATTTT. This gives the protein CASSPRLAAINDTQYF.

About this clonotype: A much more abundant neighbour one base away suggests this may be a read error. The chain is built from TRBV24-1 and TRBJ2-1; 8 bases fit TRBD1. The V segment lost 5 bases and the J segment 13 bases; nucleotides outside the gene matches: 15. CDR1 and CDR2 (germline): KGHDR, SFDVKD. This CDR3 is 15 amino acids long. The CDR3 protein is CATSANYRGSETQFF. CDR3 nucleotide sequence: TGTGCCACCAGTGCGAATTACAGGGGGTCCGAGACCCAGTTCTTC.

This clonotype was seen more than once but under ten times. The chain recombines TRBV7-9 with TRBJ1-2; the D is unclear. The CDR3 runs 12 residues. Germline V gene data show CDR1 as SEHNR and CDR2 as FQNEAQ (reference sequence). V was cut by 5 bases and J by 5 bases, with 9 bases left in between. CDR3 DNA sequence: TGTGCCAGCAGCACCGCTACTTATGGCTACACCTTC. This codes for CASSTATYGYTF.

With regard to this clonotype: A read error may be the cause here, since a much bigger clone is one base away. The chain has TRBV29-1 and TRBJ1-2; the match to TRBD1 covers 7 bases. The CDR3 length is 12 residues. The V gene's germline CDR1 is SQVTM and CDR2 ANQGSEA. CDR3: CSEETGKYGHTF. In DNA form, the CDR3 reads TGCAGCGAGGAGACAGGGAAGTATGGCCACACCTTC.

This clonotype was observed a handful of times. This sequence joins TRBV23-1 and TRBJ2-7, with D possibly being TRBD1 (5 bases). TRBV23-1 is given ORF status, its function remaining uncertain. V was pared by 2 bases and J by 1 base, with 9 bases between. The CDR3 has 14 amino acids. CDR3 coding DNA: TGCGCCAGCAGTCAACCCCAGGGATCCTACGAGCAGTACTTC. Translating gives CASSQPQGSYEQYF.

This clonotype was detected a few times. The DNA for the CDR3 is TGTGCCAGCAGTCTTTACGACAGTTTCTCTGGGGCCAACGTCCTGACTTTC. Translation: CASSLYDSFSGANVLTF. V and J are TRBV6-2 or TRBV6-3 and TRBJ2-6, with D possibly TRBD1 on 5 matching bases. Trimming shortened V by 5 bases and J by 0 bases, and 14 bases separated the two germline ends. The germline V gene has CDR1 MNHEY and CDR2 SVGEGT. The CDR3 runs to 17 residues.

A note on this clonotype: This may come from a read error, since a much larger clone is one base off. The chain combines TRBV24-1 with TRBJ2-6; D possibly corresponds to TRBD1 (5 bases). The CDR3 has 20 residues. CDR1 KGHDR and CDR2 SFDVKD come from the germline V gene. For the CDR3, the DNA is TGTGCCACCAGTGATTTGCGGCCTGCTACACGGTACTCTGGGGCCAACGTCCTGAATTTC. Translation: CATSDLRPATRYSGANVLNF.

This clonotype occurred a few times. This chain links TRBV20-1 with TRBJ1-1; D is uncertain. CDR3 length: 14 residues. From germline, CDR1 is DFQATT and CDR2 SNEGSKA (reference sequence). Trimming stripped 3 bases from V and 6 bases from J, with 17 bases between. The CDR3 bases are TGCAGTGCTAGGAAGATCCGGGAAACCCCTGAAGCTTTCTTT. As protein: CSARKIRETPEAFF.

The genes are TRBV19 and TRBJ1-1; 9 positions agree with TRBD1. Trimming cost V 5 bases and J 1 base; bases outside gene matches: 5. This CDR3 has 15 residues. CDR1 is LNHDA, CDR2 SQIVND, per germline (reference sequence). CDR3 DNA: TGTGCCAGTAGTGGTGCGACAGGGGGGAACACTGAAGCTTTCTTT. Its translation: CASSGATGGNTEAFF.

This clonotype has at least ten counts. V is TRBV28 and J is TRBJ2-7, with TRBD2 matching over 12 bases. The germline V gene has CDR1 MDHEN and CDR2 SYDVKM. V lost 8 bases, J lost 5 bases, and 4 bases stayed unmatched. This CDR3 has 13 amino acids. CDR3 loop: CASGLAGSHEQYF. As DNA, the CDR3 is TGTGCCAGCGGACTAGCGGGATCCCACGAGCAGTACTTC.

This clonotype was found many times. Germline and junction disagree at one end, which may indicate a read error. The chain carries TRBV5-1 and TRBJ2-7; D is possibly TRBD1 or TRBD2 (5 bases each). This CDR3 has 15 residues. The germline V gene encodes CDR1 SGHRS and CDR2 YFSETQ. This chain's CDR3 is CASSLGAGASYEQYF. The CDR3 nucleotides are TGTGCCAGCAGCTTAGGGGCGGGTGCATCCTACGAGCAGTACTTC.

Comment on this clonotype: The junction differs from germline at one of its ends, possibly a read error. J is TRBJ2-6 and V is TRBV7-6; 7 bases are a match to TRBD2. CDR1 SGHVS and CDR2 FNYEAQ come from the germline V gene. CDR3 length: 16 amino acids. The CDR3 DNA follows: TGTGCCGGCAGCTTAGCCGGGGGGACTGGGGCCAACGTCCTGACTTTC. This gives the protein CAGSLAGGTGANVLTF.